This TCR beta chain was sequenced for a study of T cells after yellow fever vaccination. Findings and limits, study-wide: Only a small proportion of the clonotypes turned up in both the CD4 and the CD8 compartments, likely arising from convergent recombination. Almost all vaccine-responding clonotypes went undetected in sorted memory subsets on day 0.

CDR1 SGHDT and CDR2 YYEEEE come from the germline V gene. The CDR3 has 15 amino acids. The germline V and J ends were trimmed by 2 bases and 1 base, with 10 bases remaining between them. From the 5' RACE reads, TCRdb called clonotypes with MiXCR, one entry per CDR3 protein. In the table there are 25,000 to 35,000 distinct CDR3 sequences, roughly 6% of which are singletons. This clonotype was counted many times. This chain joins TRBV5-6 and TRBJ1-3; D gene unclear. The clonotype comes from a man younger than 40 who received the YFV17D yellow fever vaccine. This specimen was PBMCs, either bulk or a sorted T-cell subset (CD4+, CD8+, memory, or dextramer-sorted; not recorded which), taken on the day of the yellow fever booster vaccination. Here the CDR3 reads CASSFKSGSGNTIYF. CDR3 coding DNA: TGTGCCAGCAGCTTCAAATCGGGGTCTGGAAACACCATATATTTT.